A single sample gave rise to the 6 T cell receptor beta chains below, sequenced in a study of T cells after yellow fever vaccination. TCRdb re-analysed the 5' RACE reads in MiXCR, keeping a single row per CDR3 protein. The sample has about 150,000 distinct CDR3 sequences; just over 6.5% are singletons. The input for sequencing was CD4+ T cells sorted from PBMCs, taken 10 days after the yellow fever booster vaccination. The receptors come from a man aged 25-45 years who received the YFV17D yellow fever vaccine.

This clonotype was counted at least ten times. V gene TRBV7-3 combines with J gene TRBJ2-1, with 16 positions matching TRBD2. CDR3 length: 18 residues. With 0 bases clipped from V and 6 bases from J, the junction kept 5 bases outside the gene matches. CDR1 and CDR2 from the germline V gene are SGHTA and FQGTGA. The CDR3 DNA reads as TGTGCCAGCAGCTTAACCGGGACTAGCGGGAGGGAATCCAATGAGCAGTTCTTC. Residues: CASSLTGTSGRESNEQFF.

Many counts were recorded for this clonotype. The rearrangement links TRBV19 to TRBJ2-3, with D possibly being TRBD2 (6 bases). The CDR3 has 14 residues. V was cut by 8 bases and J by 0 bases, with 12 bases left in between. CDR1 is LNHDA and CDR2 is SQIVND in the germline V gene (reference sequence). CDR3 nucleotide sequence: TGTGCCAGTGGGGCAAGCGGGAGCACAGATACGCAGTATTTT. This codes for CASGASGSTDTQYF.

In its sample, this clonotype was seen many times. The CDR3: CASSRLAGGENEQFF. The CDR3 DNA reads TGTGCCAGCTCAAGACTAGCGGGAGGGGAGAATGAGCAGTTCTTC. The V call is TRBV21-1, the J call TRBJ2-1; the DNA was not used to check the table's D call, TRBD2. TRBV21-1 is a recognized pseudogene. The CDR3 runs to 15 residues.

In its sample, this clonotype was seen a few times. The V call is TRBV9, the J call TRBJ2-1, with TRBD2 matching 7 bases. The CDR3 has 15 amino acids. Germline V CDR1 and CDR2: SGDLS, YYNGEE. The ends lost 0 bases at V and 8 bases at J; junction bases unmatched: 8. In nucleotides, the CDR3 is TGTGCCAGCAGCGTAGGGGGAGGGCCATTAGATGAGCAGTTCTTC. Translating gives CASSVGGGPLDEQFF.

This clonotype has just a few counts. The genes are TRBV20-1 and TRBJ2-1, with TRBD1 identical over 8 bases. Per the germline V gene, CDR1 is DFQATT and CDR2 is SNEGSKA (reference sequence). The CDR3 loop spans 13 amino acids. J lost 7 bases, V lost 5 bases, and 7 bases had no gene match. In DNA, the CDR3 is TGCAGTGCTTCCCAGGGGGCATCGAATGAGCAGTTCTTC. Translated: CSASQGASNEQFF.

V and J are TRBV4-2 and TRBJ2-2, with 7 bases fitting TRBD2. With 1 base clipped from V and 3 bases from J, the junction kept 8 bases outside the gene matches. The CDR3 runs to 17 residues. CDR1 LGHNA and CDR2 YNFKEQ come from the germline V gene. CDR3 in DNA: TGTGCCAGCAGCCAAGTCCGCTCGGGAGGCGACACCGGGGAGCTGTTTTTT. Translation gives CASSQVRSGGDTGELFF.